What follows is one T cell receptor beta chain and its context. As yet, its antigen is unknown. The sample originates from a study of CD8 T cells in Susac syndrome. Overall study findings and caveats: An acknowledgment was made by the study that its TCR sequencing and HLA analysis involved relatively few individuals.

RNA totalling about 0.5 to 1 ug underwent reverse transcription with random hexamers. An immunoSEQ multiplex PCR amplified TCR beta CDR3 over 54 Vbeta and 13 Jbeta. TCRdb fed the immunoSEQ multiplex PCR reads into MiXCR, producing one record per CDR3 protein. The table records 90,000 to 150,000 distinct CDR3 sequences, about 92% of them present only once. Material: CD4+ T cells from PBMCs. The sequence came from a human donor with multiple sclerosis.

In DNA, the CDR3 is TGCAGTGCAGACGCCGGGACAGGGGGGGCTGAAGCTTTCTTT. This translates into CSADAGTGGAEAFF. The chain is built from TRBV20-1 and TRBJ1-1; 11 bases line up with TRBD1. This CDR3 contains 14 residues. CDR1 is DFQATT, CDR2 SNEGSKA, per germline (reference sequence). J was trimmed by 6 bases and V by 6 bases; bases with no gene match: 9.